This entry features one T cell receptor (beta chain) sequence. This clonotype was found many times. Its antigen is unknown. Nothing much larger sits one base from this clone, and base qualities are not available. The sample belongs to a study of T cells in Graves' hyperthyroidism and ophthalmopathy (dated by TCRdb to the late 2010s). With regard to the full study: Peripheral blood was sampled at the time of initial diagnosis, prior to any treatment. After blood sampling, hyperthyroidism patients were treated with methimazole at a starting dose of 30 mg daily, and ophthalmopathy patients were treated with high-dose intravenous methylprednisolone. The 75 to 100 discovery patients were randomly divided into training and test sets at a 7:3 ratio. TCR V-J signatures able to tell the groups apart were searched for in a discovery cohort of some 100 patients, of whom more than 40 had Graves' ophthalmopathy and about 55 had stable Graves' hyperthyroidism. The study also compared thyroid tissue and blood T-cell repertoires from more than five Graves' hyperthyroidism patients. Whether ophthalmopathy could be predicted prospectively was tested in an independent validation cohort made up of approximately 19 hyperthyroidism patients plus 17 patients who later progressed to ophthalmopathy. The paper describes TCR Vbeta CDR3 sequencing of about 140 peripheral blood samples, made up of 43 ophthalmopathy patients, around 73 hyperthyroidism patients and approximately 17 progressor patients. Results and caveats for the whole study, not just this receptor: In validation, progression to ophthalmopathy was predicted by the model with roughly 69% sensitivity and 72.22% specificity, a median of 6.5 months before onset. A model built on a 13 V-J signature distinguished ophthalmopathy from stable hyperthyroidism, reaching 87.88% sensitivity and around 81% specificity in cross-validation and 80%/75% in testing. Most expanded thyroid clonotypes (frequency above 0.001) were also found in blood, which suggests that blood repertoires may mirror thyroid immune responses. No statistical method was used to set the sample size in advance, and investigators knew the group allocation.

Moderately to severely active disease, a Clinical Activity Score of at least 3, a NOSPECS grade of at least 4, and a duration under 3 months were present in ophthalmopathy patients. Exclusion was applied to patients with uncontrolled infections, other autoimmune diseases, pregnancy or lactation. Clinical symptoms, serum thyroxine and TRAb, thyroid ultrasound, and orbital computed tomography formed the basis for the diagnoses. Ficoll-Paque density gradient centrifugation was used to isolate PBMCs from approximately 10 ml of fresh peripheral blood. Trizol reagent was used to extract total RNA, and RNA quality was then checked on an Agilent 2100 Bioanalyzer. TCR beta CDR3 regions were amplified from RNA transcripts. For the first round of RT-PCR on the TCR CDR3, the HTBI primer set was used together with the Qiagen OneStep RT-PCR kit. Libraries were constructed in a second round of multiplex PCR, after which size selection and purification were carried out. Sequencing of the libraries was done on an Illumina HiSeq2000 using paired-end 100 bp reads. On the study's bioinformatics: Raw data were processed with SOAPnuke, discarding reads with adapters, uncalled bases, mean Phred below 15, or no exact constant-primer or identifier match. High-quality paired reads were merged with COPE v1.2.5, and unique nucleotide sequences were defined as clonotypes. Clonotypes were aligned to IMGT TRBV, TRBD and TRBJ reference segments using MiTCR v1.1. Only V-J combinations with frequency above 0.0001, covering approximately 99% of repertoires, were analysed. The TCS score was defined as F50 (clonal expansion) divided by E x V (chaos), with BLOSUM62-based TCRdist calculated between CDR3 peptides within each V-J. Welch's t-statistics and random forest reduced fewer than 600 V-J features to fewer than 15, which were used in a naive Bayes classifier (R e1071). TCRdb reprocessing: public reads trimmed at Q25 with fastp, clones called with MiXCR, in-frame beta chains kept. All rows with the same CDR3 protein become a single entry with the most common DNA and genes. The V and J calls were not made by the authors but by TCRdb's processing. This sample is represented by hundreds of thousands of distinct CDR3 sequences; about 15% of them were singletons. The biggest ten clones account for around 13% of the sample.

Reading the germline V gene gives CDR1 MDHEN and CDR2 SYDVKM. Here V drops 4 bases and J drops 0 bases, and the junction holds 6 bases not matched to any gene. The CDR3 contains 15 residues, cysteine and phenylalanine counted. Here the CDR3 DNA is all that survives: 45 bases in frame from base 1. Sequenced: blood. Here the chain combines TRBV28 and TRBJ2-7; 7 bases in the junction line up with TRBD2. The origin of this receptor is a woman aged 45-65 years with Graves' ophthalmopathy. Here the CDR3 is given as CASSSSGGSSYEQYF. The nucleotide sequence reads as follows: TGTGCCAGCAGTTCTTCTGGCGGGAGCTCCTACGAGCAGTACTTC. Joined to the reference TRBV28 and TRBJ2-7 proteins, this CDR3 gives the full variable domain: DVKVTQSSRYLVKRTGEKVFLECVQDMDHENMFWYRQDPGLGLRLIYFSYDVKMKEKGDIPEGYSVSREKKERFSLILESASTNQTSMYLCASSSSGGSSYEQYFGPGTRLTVT.